This T cell receptor beta chain comes out of a study of T cell changes during pregnancy in multiple sclerosis. The CDR3 extends over 15 amino acids. Germline CDR1 is MNHEY and CDR2 is SVGAGI. The trim removed 5 bases at V and 4 bases at J, leaving 9 bases unmatched. The repertoire was sequenced with immunoSEQ multiplex PCR; TCRdb's copy has only in-frame clones and lacks some. Here the sample spans tens of thousands of clones, around 89% being singletons. This specimen consisted of CD8+ T cells from peripheral blood mononuclear cells, obtained in the second trimester of pregnancy. This receptor was obtained from a female donor with multiple sclerosis, enrolled in a pregnancy study. V is TRBV6-5 and J is TRBJ2-7, with 9 bases identical to TRBD1. The CDR3 DNA reads TGTGCCAGCAGTCTATTTACAGGGGGCGGATACGAGCAGTACTTC. It specifies CASSLFTGGGYEQYF.